This T cell receptor beta chain was captured in a study of blood T cell repertoires in COVID-19. Germline assignment: CDR1 MNHEY and CDR2 SMNVEV (reference sequence). V trimming: 5 bases; J trimming: 4 bases; junction bases outside the gene matches: 8. The CDR3 consists of 15 residues. Generated by immunoSEQ multiplex PCR, the TCRdb table keeps only in-frame clones and is missing some. The sample lists 100,000 or so clones, 82% occurring once. The TCR was taken from a man older than 75 with acute or convalescent COVID-19. V usage is TRBV27 and J usage is TRBJ1-2, with TRBD1 matching over 9 bases. Sequences were obtained from peripheral blood. The CDR3 DNA follows: TGTGCCAGCAGTAGATCTACAGGGGGCGCCTATGGCTACACCTTC. Translated, it gives CASSRSTGGAYGYTF.